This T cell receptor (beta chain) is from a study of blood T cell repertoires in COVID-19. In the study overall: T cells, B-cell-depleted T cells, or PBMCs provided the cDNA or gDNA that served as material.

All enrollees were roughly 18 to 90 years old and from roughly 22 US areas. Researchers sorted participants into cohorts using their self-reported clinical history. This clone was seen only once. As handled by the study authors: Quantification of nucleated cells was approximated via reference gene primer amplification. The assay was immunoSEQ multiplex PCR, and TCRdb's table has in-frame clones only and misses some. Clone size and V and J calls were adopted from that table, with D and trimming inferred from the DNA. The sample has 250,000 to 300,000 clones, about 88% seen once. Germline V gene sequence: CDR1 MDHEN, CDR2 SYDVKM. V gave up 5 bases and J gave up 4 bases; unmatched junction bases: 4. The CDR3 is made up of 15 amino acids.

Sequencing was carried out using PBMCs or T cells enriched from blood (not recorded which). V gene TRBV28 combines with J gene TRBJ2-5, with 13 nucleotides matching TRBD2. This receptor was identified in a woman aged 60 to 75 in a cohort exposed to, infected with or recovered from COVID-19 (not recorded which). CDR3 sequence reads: CASSVTSGRRETQYF. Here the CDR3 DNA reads TGTGCCAGCAGTGTGACTAGCGGGAGGAGAGAGACCCAGTACTTC. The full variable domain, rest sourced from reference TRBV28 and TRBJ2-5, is DVKVTQSSRYLVKRTGEKVFLECVQDMDHENMFWYRQDPGLGLRLIYFSYDVKMKEKGDIPEGYSVSREKKERFSLILESASTNQTSMYLCASSVTSGRRETQYFGPGTRLLVL.